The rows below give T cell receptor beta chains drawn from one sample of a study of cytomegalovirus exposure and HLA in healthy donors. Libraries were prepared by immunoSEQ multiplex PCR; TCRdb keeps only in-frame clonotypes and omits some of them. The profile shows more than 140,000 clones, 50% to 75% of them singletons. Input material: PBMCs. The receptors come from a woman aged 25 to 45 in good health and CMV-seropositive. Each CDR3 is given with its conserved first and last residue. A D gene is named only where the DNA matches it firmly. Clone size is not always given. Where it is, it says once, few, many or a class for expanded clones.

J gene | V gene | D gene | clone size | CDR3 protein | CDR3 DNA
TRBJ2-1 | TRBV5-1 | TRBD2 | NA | CASSLSGTSGYNEQFF | TGCGCCAGCAGCCTGTCCGGGACTAGCGGCTACAATGAGCAGTTCTTC
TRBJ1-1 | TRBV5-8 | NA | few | CASSLGFGNTEAFF | TGTGCCAGCAGCTTGGGATTCGGGAACACTGAAGCTTTCTTT
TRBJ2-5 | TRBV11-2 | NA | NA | CASSSMSGQQETQYF | TGTGCCAGCAGCTCTATGAGCGGGCAGCAAGAGACCCAGTACTTC
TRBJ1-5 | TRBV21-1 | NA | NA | CASSNPRGKSSNQPQHF | TGTGCCAGCAGCAATCCCCGAGGGAAATCTAGCAATCAGCCCCAGCATTTT
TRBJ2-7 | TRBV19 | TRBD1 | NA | CASSTSPGQGASVQYF | TGTGCCAGTAGTACCAGCCCGGGACAGGGGGCCTCTGTGCAGTACTTC
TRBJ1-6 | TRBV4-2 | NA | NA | CASSPQASSYNSPLHF | TGTGCCAGCAGCCCCCAGGCCAGCTCCTATAATTCACCCCTCCACTTT
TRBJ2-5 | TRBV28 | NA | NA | CASSFPGIQETQYF | TGTGCCAGCAGTTTCCCCGGGATCCAAGAGACCCAGTACTTC
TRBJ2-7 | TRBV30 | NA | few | CAWSVLPITYEQYF | TGTGCCTGGAGTGTACTACCCATCACCTACGAGCAGTACTTC
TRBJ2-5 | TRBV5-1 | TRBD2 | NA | CASSSPLAGVSRGETQYF | TGCGCCAGCAGCTCTCCACTAGCGGGAGTTTCCCGGGGCGAGACCCAGTACTTC
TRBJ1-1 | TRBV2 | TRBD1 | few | CASRGNRGRGYTEAFF | TGTGCCAGCAGGGGAAACAGGGGGCGAGGGTACACTGAAGCTTTCTTT
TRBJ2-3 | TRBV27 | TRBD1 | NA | CASGGTGRTDTQYF | TGTGCCAGCGGTGGGACAGGGCGGACAGATACGCAGTATTTT
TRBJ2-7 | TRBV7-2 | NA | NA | CASSLIQGYYEQYF | TGTGCCAGCAGCTTAATTCAGGGATACTACGAGCAGTACTTC
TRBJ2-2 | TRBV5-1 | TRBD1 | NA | CASGRSGTGGGGELFF | TGCGCCAGCGGCCGATCCGGGACAGGGGGCGGCGGGGAGCTGTTTTTT
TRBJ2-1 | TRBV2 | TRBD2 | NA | CASSPERGDAYNEQFF | TGTGCCAGCAGCCCTGAGCGGGGGGATGCCTACAATGAGCAGTTCTTC
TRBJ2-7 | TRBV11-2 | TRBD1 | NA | CASSLSSRTGNYEQYF | TGTGCCAGCAGCTTATCGAGCCGGACAGGGAACTACGAGCAGTACTTC
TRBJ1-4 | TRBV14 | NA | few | CASSPYIGASIGKLFF | TGTGCCAGCAGTCCCTATATTGGGGCCTCGATAGGAAAACTGTTTTTT
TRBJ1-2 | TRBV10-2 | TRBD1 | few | CASSAMGTGGSTF | TGCGCCAGCAGTGCAATGGGGACAGGGGGCTCCACCTTC
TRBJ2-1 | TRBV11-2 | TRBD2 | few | CASSVGLAVNEQFF | TGTGCCAGCAGCGTGGGACTAGCAGTCAATGAGCAGTTCTTC
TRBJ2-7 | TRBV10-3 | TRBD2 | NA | CAISEYLRERYEQYF | TGTGCCATCAGTGAGTACTTGCGGGAGAGGTACGAGCAGTACTTC
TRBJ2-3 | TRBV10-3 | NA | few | CAITSLASTDTQYF | TGTGCCATCACTTCTCTAGCGTCCACAGATACGCAGTATTTT
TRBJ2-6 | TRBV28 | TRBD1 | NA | CASRQGLRAGANVLTF | TGTGCCAGCAGACAGGGGTTGAGGGCTGGGGCCAACGTCCTGACTTTC
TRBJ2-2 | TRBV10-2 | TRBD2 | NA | CASSDLIVREGYTGELFF | TGCGCCAGCAGTGATCTAATCGTAAGGGAGGGGTACACCGGGGAGCTGTTTTTT
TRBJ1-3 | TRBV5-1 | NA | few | CASSLEAGTGNTIYF | TGCGCCAGCAGCTTGGAGGCAGGGACTGGAAACACCATATATTTT
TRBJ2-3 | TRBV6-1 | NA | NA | CASSGSSGTDTQYF | TGTGCCAGCAGTGGGAGCTCGGGAACAGATACGCAGTATTTT
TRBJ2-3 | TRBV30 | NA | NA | CAWNLGEVSTDTQYF | TGTGCCTGGAACCTGGGGGAGGTCAGCACAGATACGCAGTATTTT
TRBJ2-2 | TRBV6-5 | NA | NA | CASSYSGAYTGELFF | TGTGCCAGCAGTTATTCAGGGGCCTACACCGGGGAGCTGTTTTTT
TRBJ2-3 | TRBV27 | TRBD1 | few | CASSWTGKMSDTQYF | TGTGCCAGCAGTTGGACAGGGAAAATGTCAGATACGCAGTATTTT
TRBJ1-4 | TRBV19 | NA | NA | CASSIGGRSGEKLFF | TGTGCCAGTAGTATAGGTGGGAGGTCGGGTGAAAAACTGTTTTTT
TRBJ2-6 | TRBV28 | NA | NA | CASSLFVPGANVLTF | TGTGCCAGCAGTTTATTCGTCCCTGGGGCCAACGTCCTGACTTTC
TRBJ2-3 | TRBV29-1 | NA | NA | CSVEPYSTDTQYF | TGCAGCGTTGAACCTTATAGCACAGATACGCAGTATTTT
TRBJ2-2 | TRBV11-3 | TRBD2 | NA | CASSLGTSPGELFF | TGTGCCAGCAGCTTGGGGACTAGCCCCGGGGAGCTGTTTTTT
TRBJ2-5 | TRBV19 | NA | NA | CASRRTVQETQYF | TGTGCCAGTAGGAGGACAGTCCAAGAGACCCAGTACTTC
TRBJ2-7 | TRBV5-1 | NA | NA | CASSLGDFYEQYF | TGCGCCAGCAGCTTGGGGGACTTCTACGAGCAGTACTTC
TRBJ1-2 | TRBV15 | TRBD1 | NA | CATSRDGQGGGYTF | TGTGCCACCAGCAGAGATGGACAGGGAGGAGGCTACACCTTC
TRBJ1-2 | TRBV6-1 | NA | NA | CASSESGAGYGYTF | TGTGCCAGCAGTGAGTCTGGAGCAGGGTATGGCTACACCTTC
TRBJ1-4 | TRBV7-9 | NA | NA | CASGFTGFNEKLFF | TGTGCCAGCGGCTTCACAGGGTTTAATGAAAAACTGTTTTTT
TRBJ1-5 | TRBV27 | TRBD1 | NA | CASSPGGPETYSNQPQHF | TGTGCCAGCAGTCCAGGGGGCCCAGAAACATATAGCAATCAGCCCCAGCATTTT
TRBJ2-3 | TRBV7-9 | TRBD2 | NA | CASSPLSGYTQYF | TGTGCCAGCAGCCCTCTTAGCGGGTATACGCAGTATTTT
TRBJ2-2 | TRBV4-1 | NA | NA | CASSQEPGLYTGELFF | TGCGCCAGCAGCCAAGAGCCAGGGTTGTACACCGGGGAGCTGTTTTTT
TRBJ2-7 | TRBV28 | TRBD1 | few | CASSSGTGFGEQYF | TGTGCCAGCAGTTCGGGGACAGGGTTTGGCGAGCAGTACTTC
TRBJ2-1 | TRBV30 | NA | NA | CAWSGSPYNEQFF | TGTGCCTGGAGTGGCAGTCCCTACAATGAGCAGTTCTTC